This TCR beta chain was sequenced for a study of T cell repertoires in cytomegalovirus infection. On the study more broadly: Public TCR beta signatures provided an indication of both CMV infection and a matching HLA type. Study-wide points: There were HLA-C-restricted CMV-specific TCR beta clonotypes dominating the ex vivo response. Cumulative public TCR beta family frequency identified carriers of CMV plus the relevant HLA.

This clonotype appeared many times. What it binds is not known. This CDR3 spans 15 amino acids. Trimming took off 1 base at V and 1 base at J, with 10 bases between the two ends. The germline gives CDR1 SGHVS, CDR2 FQNEAQ. TCRdb called the reads again in MiXCR, with one record for every CDR3 protein. The sample lists approximately 250,000 distinct CDR3 sequences; 9% to 15% were seen once. Sequencing was done on a sample of PBMCs. This clonotype was sampled from a human donor in good health (CMV status not recorded). Some clones in this sample may be carry-over from other donors' samples. The rearrangement joins TRBV7-8 to TRBJ2-5; D is possibly TRBD1 (5 bases). CDR3 nucleotides: TGTGCCAGCAGCTTAGGGACACAGTCCCAAGAGACCCAGTACTTC. As protein: CASSLGTQSQETQYF.